The following is a T cell receptor beta chain sequence with its context. The data derive from a study of T cell responses to AZD1222 COVID-19 vaccine. Some clones are missing from TCRdb's copy, which holds only in-frame ones; the method was immunoSEQ multiplex PCR. Among some 120,000 clones, about 92% were seen once, and the ten largest hold under 3.5%. The receptor's source is an adult in good health. Sample: peripheral blood, taken on day 0 of AZD1222 vaccination.

In DNA form, the CDR3 reads TGTGCCAGCGCTTGGGAAGGGTATACGCAGTATTTT. Residues: CASAWEGYTQYF. V usage is TRBV6-5 and J usage is TRBJ2-3; the D is unclear. CDR3 length: 12 residues. Trimming cost V 8 bases and J 7 bases, with 13 bases left between them. Germline V gene lookup returns CDR1 MNHEY and CDR2 SVGAGI.